This TCR beta chain was observed in a study of T cell responses to AZD1222 COVID-19 vaccine. Comments on this clone: Its antigen is as yet unknown. A junction boundary mismatches the germline segment, possibly from a read error.

Study outcomes and limitations: Spike-specific TCR repertoires showed rising breadth and depth after two AZD1222 doses. Reportedly, nearly half of unique spike TCRs recognized epitopes outside B.1.351/B.1.1.7 mutations. Among those given AZD1222, only six or seven were seropositive at baseline.

Data came from immunoSEQ multiplex PCR; TCRdb stores just in-frame clones and leaves some out. The sample lists 78,000 or so clones, approximately 90% occurring once. Germline CDR1 and CDR2: MGHDK and SYGVNS. The CDR3 is 13 amino acids. The specimen comprised peripheral blood, sampled on day 0 of AZD1222 vaccination. This TCR was sampled from an adult in good health. The chain combines TRBV25-1 with TRBJ1-2; tentatively, D is TRBD1 (5 bases). CDR3 coding DNA: TGTGCCAGCAACGGGGACCTGGGGGTCGGCTACACCTTT. This sequence encodes CASNGDLGVGYTF.